The clone carrying this T cell receptor (beta chain) was picked up a small number of times. This specimen belongs to a study of CD8+CD57+ T cells in acquired aplastic anemia. Genomic DNA was employed as the template in profiling TCR beta VDJ and CDR3. TCRdb analysed the reads with MiXCR anew, one entry per CDR3 protein. This repertoire shows around 180,000 distinct CDR3 sequences, 50% to 75% found once; its top ten account for around 45%. CDR1 SGHVS and CDR2 FQNEAQ come from the germline V gene. V gave up 1 base and J gave up 4 bases, with 8 bases separating them. This CDR3 is built from 13 residues. This TCR came from a human donor in good health. This chain connects TRBV7-8 to TRBJ2-7, with unresolved D. The specimen sequenced was sorted CD4+, CD8+, or CD8+CD57+ T cells (not recorded which) from PBMCs. CDR3 nucleotide sequence: TGTGCCAGCAGCTTAGACGGCCGGTACGAGCAGTACTTC. Amino acid sequence: CASSLDGRYEQYF. Complete variable domain (other parts from reference TRBV7-8 and TRBJ2-7): GAGVSQSPRYKVAKRGQDVALRCDPISGHVSLFWYQQALGQGPEFLTYFQNEAQLDKSGLPSDRFFAERPEGSVSTLKIQRTQQEDSAVYLCASSLDGRYEQYFGPGTRLTVT.